The next 28 T cell receptor beta chains were all read from a single sample in a study of long-term antiretroviral therapy in people with HIV. It was version v3.0 of the immunoSEQ assay that was run at survey level. Generated by immunoSEQ multiplex PCR, the TCRdb table keeps only in-frame clones and is missing some. The sample carries just over 35,000 clones, over 90% recorded once. The material sequenced was unsorted PBMCs, taken 4.1 years after starting antiretroviral therapy. These TCRs come from a woman in her 50s with HIV.

The chain has TRBV30 and TRBJ1-1; D is uncertain. Deletions cut 5 bases from V and 1 base from J, with 14 bases between. CDR1 is GTSNPN and CDR2 is SVGIG in the germline V gene (reference sequence). The CDR3 has 14 amino acids. The CDR3 sequence is CAWRGGPSNTEAFF. The DNA of the CDR3 is TGTGCCTGGCGGGGTGGCCCCTCGAACACTGAAGCTTTCTTT.

The chain couples TRBV18 to TRBJ1-1; D not resolved. Germline V lookup: CDR1 KGHSH, CDR2 LQKENI. Trimming took off 3 bases at V and 2 bases at J, with 4 bases between the two ends. The CDR3 runs 12 residues. CDR3 bases: TGTGCCAGCTCACCTGAAAACACTGAAGCTTTCTTT. Its protein is CASSPENTEAFF.

This chain joins TRBV4-3 and TRBJ2-2; D gene unclear. This CDR3 has 14 amino acids. V was pared by 0 bases and J by 7 bases, with 9 bases between. Germline V gene data show CDR1 as LGHNA and CDR2 as YSLEER. In DNA, the CDR3 is TGCGCCAGCAGCCAAGACCTAGTGGGCGGGGAGCTGTTTTTT. It codes for CASSQDLVGGELFF.

The chain recombines TRBV5-1 with TRBJ2-2; no clear D. Germline V lookup: CDR1 SGHRS, CDR2 YFSETQ. The V and J ends lost 0 bases and 6 bases respectively, with 9 bases between them. The CDR3 has 14 residues. The CDR3 nucleotides are TGCGCCAGCAGCTTGGGAGAAATCGCCGGGGAGCTGTTTTTT. It codes for CASSLGEIAGELFF.

The chain carries TRBV5-1 and TRBJ2-7, with D perhaps TRBD1 (6 bases). V lost 4 bases and J 0 bases, leaving 11 bases between the germline ends. Germline V gene lookup returns CDR1 SGHRS and CDR2 YFSETQ. The CDR3 loop spans 14 amino acids. This CDR3 is CASSPQGSSYEQYF. The CDR3 nucleotides are TGCGCCAGCAGCCCGCAGGGGAGCTCCTACGAGCAGTACTTC.

V gene TRBV6-6 combines with J gene TRBJ2-7, with 7 bases fitting TRBD1. V lost 2 bases to trimming and J lost 5 bases; unmatched junction nucleotides: 9. Germline V gives CDR1 MNHNY, CDR2 SVGAGI (reference sequence). The CDR3 covers 15 residues. CDR3 region: CASSYRETGWNEQYF. CDR3 nucleotides: TGTGCCAGCAGTTACAGGGAGACAGGGTGGAACGAGCAGTACTTC.

The rearrangement joins TRBV5-4 to TRBJ1-2, with D perhaps matching TRBD1 (5 bases). This CDR3 spans 17 amino acids. V lost 5 bases to trimming and J lost 4 bases, with 24 bases between them. CDR1 is SGHNT and CDR2 is YYREEE in the germline V gene (reference sequence). The CDR3, as DNA: TGTGCCAGCAGTGACCCTGGGCAGGGTTTCTCTGGCTATGGCTACACCTTC. It yields the protein CASSDPGQGFSGYGYTF.

This chain joins TRBV6-4 and TRBJ2-1; D gene ambiguous. The CDR3 contains 14 residues. Germline CDR1 reads MRHNA; CDR2 reads SNTAGT. V dropped 4 bases and J dropped 4 bases, with 11 bases sitting between them. The CDR3 is CASSVQERYNEQFF. The CDR3 coding sequence is TGTGCCAGCAGTGTTCAGGAGCGTTACAATGAGCAGTTCTTC.

This chain connects TRBV10-1 to TRBJ2-1, with 11 positions matching TRBD1. Germline V lookup: CDR1 WNHNN, CDR2 SYGVQD (reference sequence). The CDR3 is 15 residues long. V was pared by 5 bases and J by 6 bases, with 6 bases of the junction left unmatched. The CDR3, as DNA: TGCGCCAGCAGTCCCGGGACAGGGGGACTCAATGAGCAGTTCTTC. Amino acids: CASSPGTGGLNEQFF.

The rearrangement links TRBV2 to TRBJ2-1, with D perhaps TRBD1 (6 bases). The length of the CDR3 is 14 residues. Per the germline V gene, CDR1 is SNHLY and CDR2 is FYNNEI. The ends were cut back, 6 bases at V and 3 bases at J, with 12 bases in the middle. Written as DNA, the CDR3 is TGTGCCAGCAGCCAGGGGCCCCTCTACAATGAGCAGTTCTTC. This translates into CASSQGPLYNEQFF.

DNA of the CDR3: TGTGCCTGGAGTGTTAACATAGACTATGGCTACACCTTC. Translated: CAWSVNIDYGYTF. This sequence joins TRBV30 and TRBJ1-2; D unclear. The CDR3 contains 13 residues. V dropped 0 bases and J dropped 3 bases, with 8 bases sitting between them. Per germline, CDR1 GTSNPN and CDR2 SVGIG (reference sequence).

The CDR3 DNA reads as TGTGCCAGCAGCTTAGACCGGCCCGACAATTCACCCCTCCACTTT. The encoded protein is CASSLDRPDNSPLHF. The gene calls are TRBV7-6 and TRBJ1-6; D not resolved. The V gene lost 1 base and the J gene lost 7 bases, with 11 bases spanning the gap. The germline gives CDR1 SGHVS, CDR2 FNYEAQ. There are 15 residues in the CDR3.

The V and J genes are TRBV4-1 and TRBJ1-2, with D possibly being TRBD1 (5 bases). The CDR3 is 15 residues long. V was cut by 0 bases and J by 0 bases, with 8 bases left in between. Germline V gene data show CDR1 as MGHRA and CDR2 as YSYEKL. For the CDR3, the DNA is TGCGCCAGCAGCCAAGAATACAGGACTAACTATGGCTACACCTTC. Amino acids: CASSQEYRTNYGYTF.

The chain has TRBV5-6 and TRBJ2-7; D unclear. The germline V gene has CDR1 SGHDT and CDR2 YYEEEE. Deletions cut 2 bases from V and 2 bases from J, with 8 bases between. The CDR3 covers 13 residues. In nucleotides, the CDR3 is TGTGCCAGCAGCTTTCGTCAGGCCTACGAGCAGTACTTC. This sequence encodes CASSFRQAYEQYF.

The chain recombines TRBV7-8 with TRBJ1-2; perhaps TRBD1 as D (5 bases). V was cut by 5 bases and J by 5 bases, with 12 bases left in between. There are 13 residues in the CDR3. The germline V gene encodes CDR1 SGHVS and CDR2 FQNEAQ. This CDR3 reads CASSISGGYGYTF. The CDR3 region has the DNA TGTGCCAGCAGCATTAGCGGGGGGTATGGCTACACCTTC.

V and J are TRBV6-1 and TRBJ2-6, with a possible D match to TRBD1 (5 bases). The CDR3 length is 17 residues. Germline values: CDR1 MNHNS, CDR2 SASEGT. V dropped 0 bases and J dropped 3 bases, with 12 bases sitting between them. Here the CDR3 DNA reads TGTGCCAGCAGTGAAGCCCAGGGTCGGTATGGGGCCAACGTCCTGACTTTC. Translating gives CASSEAQGRYGANVLTF.

This clone was seen a single time. The chain combines TRBV4-1 with TRBJ2-1, with 8 bases identical to TRBD2. The trim removed 3 bases at V and 1 base at J, leaving 8 bases unmatched. This CDR3 has 17 residues. CDR1 and CDR2 from the germline V gene are MGHRA and YSYEKL. DNA for the CDR3: TGCGCCAGCAGCCAGGGGAGTAGCGGGGTTTCCTACAATGAGCAGTTCTTC. Amino acid sequence: CASSQGSSGVSYNEQFF.

The genes are TRBV27 and TRBJ2-5, with a weak D call TRBD2 (5 bases). The CDR3 consists of 13 residues. The germline CDR1 and CDR2 sequences are MNHEY and SMNVEV (reference sequence). Trimming took 3 bases from V and 2 from J, leaving 7 bases between them. The CDR3 is CASSFSGQETQYF. The DNA for the CDR3 is TGTGCCAGCAGTTTTTCGGGGCAAGAGACCCAGTACTTC.

This rearrangement joins TRBV7-8 to TRBJ1-2; maybe TRBD1 (5 bases). The germline V and J ends were trimmed by 5 bases and 4 bases, with 17 bases remaining between them. Germline V gene lookup returns CDR1 SGHVS and CDR2 FQNEAQ. The CDR3 consists of 15 residues. In DNA form, the CDR3 reads TGTGCCAGCAGCGACATCCCAGGGACCTCCTATGGCTACACCTTC. Amino acids: CASSDIPGTSYGYTF.

This chain joins TRBV10-1 and TRBJ1-1; possibly TRBD1 for D (6 bases). The CDR3 contains 14 residues. Germline lookup yields CDR1 WNHNN and CDR2 SYGVQD (reference sequence). Trimming took off 4 bases at V and 4 bases at J, with 13 bases between the two ends. The CDR3 reads CASSGTVDSTEAFF. CDR3 bases: TGCGCCAGCAGTGGGACAGTAGACTCCACTGAAGCTTTCTTT.

The V gene is TRBV27, the J gene TRBJ1-1; TRBD1 aligns across 7 bases. Germline-derived CDR1 and CDR2 are MNHEY and SMNVEV (reference sequence). After removal of 4 bases from V and 0 bases from J, the junction contained 8 bases not matched to a gene. This CDR3 spans 16 amino acids. The CDR3 sequence: CASSSPRTGMNTEAFF. DNA for the CDR3: TGTGCCAGCAGTTCTCCCCGGACAGGCATGAACACTGAAGCTTTCTTT.

The rearrangement links TRBV7-3 to TRBJ1-1, with TRBD1 matching 7 bases. V lost 2 bases and J lost 1; bases outside the gene matches: 4. CDR1 and CDR2 (germline): SGHTA, FQGTGA. The CDR3 runs 15 residues. This CDR3 reads CASSLRDRGNTEAFF. The CDR3 DNA follows: TGTGCCAGCAGCTTACGGGACAGAGGGAACACTGAAGCTTTCTTT.

The J gene is TRBJ1-6, the V gene TRBV9; TRBD1 aligns across 8 bases. The germline gives CDR1 SGDLS, CDR2 YYNGEE. The V and J ends lost 0 bases and 3 bases, in that order; junction bases with no gene match: 8. CDR3 length: 18 amino acids. The CDR3 DNA sequence: TGTGCCAGCAGCGTAGAGGGGGACAGGCGGGTCTATAATTCACCCCTCCACTTT. Its translation is CASSVEGDRRVYNSPLHF.

The chain has TRBV5-1 and TRBJ2-5, with D perhaps TRBD1 (5 bases). Germline V gene data show CDR1 as SGHRS and CDR2 as YFSETQ. V lost 0 bases and J 3 bases, leaving 15 bases between the germline ends. This CDR3 has 16 amino acids. DNA of the CDR3: TGCGCCAGCAGCTTGGTAGGGGCCCCGGCAAAAGAGACCCAGTACTTC. Translating it yields CASSLVGAPAKETQYF.

The chain couples TRBV2 to TRBJ2-7, with 9 bases matching TRBD1. CDR1 is SNHLY, CDR2 FYNNEI, per germline. CDR3 length: 14 residues. V lost 5 bases, J lost 1 base, and 3 bases stayed unmatched. CDR3 in amino acids: CASSTGQGSYEQYF. For the CDR3, the DNA is TGTGCCAGCAGTACCGGACAGGGGTCCTACGAGCAGTACTTC.

The chain links TRBV7-9 to TRBJ1-4, with 7 bases matching TRBD1. The trim removed 3 bases at V and 5 bases at J, leaving 15 bases unmatched. Per germline, CDR1 SEHNR and CDR2 FQNEAQ (reference sequence). The CDR3 covers 18 residues. CDR3 sequence (DNA): TGTGCCAGCAGCTTCATTAGCCTCGCCGGGACAGAGAATGAAAAACTGTTTTTT. Protein: CASSFISLAGTENEKLFF.

This clone was observed once. V is TRBV2 and J is TRBJ1-2; D perhaps matches TRBD1 (5 bases). Germline V CDR1 and CDR2: SNHLY, FYNNEI. V was clipped by 3 bases and J by 3 bases, with 8 bases between them. The CDR3 consists of 13 residues. Here the CDR3 DNA reads TGTGCCAGCAGTGAGCAGGGAGACTATGGCTACACCTTC. It is translated as CASSEQGDYGYTF.

This sequence joins TRBV7-9 and TRBJ2-3; the D call may be TRBD1 or TRBD2 (6 bases each). CDR1 and CDR2 (germline): SEHNR, FQNEAQ (reference sequence). V was clipped by 0 bases and J by 4 bases, with 11 bases between them. CDR3 length: 15 residues. CDR3: CASSLAGGHADTQYF. The CDR3 DNA reads as TGTGCCAGCAGCTTAGCGGGGGGCCACGCAGATACGCAGTATTTT.